These T cell receptor beta chains were read from a single sample in a study of molecular identifiers for immune sequencing clone quantification. TCRdb reanalysed the PCR reads using MiXCR and keeps one entry per CDR3 protein. The sample has about 320,000 distinct CDR3 sequences, 24% seen once; the top ten hold 0.65% to 0.95%. Sequenced: naive CD8+ T cells from blood, with Jurkat cell RNA spiked in. Receptors were obtained from a human donor in good health. Some libraries in this study had Jurkat cell RNA spiked in. Both conserved end residues are part of each CDR3. Fields, in order: J gene, clone size, V gene, D gene, CDR3 protein, CDR3 DNA. A D gene is named only where the DNA matches it firmly. The size entry is marked missing in some rows and otherwise reads once, few, many or a size class.

>TRBJ1-1|many|TRBV7-9|TRBD1
CANGGQGLNTEAFF
TGTGCCAACGGGGGACAGGGACTGAACACTGAAGCTTTCTTT
>TRBJ2-3|few|TRBV6-2/TRBV6-3|-
CASTRRSGTDTQYF
TGTGCCAGCACCCGGCGGAGCGGCACAGATACGCAGTATTTT
>TRBJ2-2|few|TRBV9|-
CASSERTDTGELFF
TGTGCCAGCAGCGAGCGGACAGACACCGGGGAGCTGTTTTTT
>TRBJ2-3|few|TRBV2|TRBD2
CASSEGLAMDTQYF
TGTGCCAGCAGTGAAGGACTAGCGATGGATACGCAGTATTTT
>TRBJ2-5|many|TRBV12-3/TRBV12-4|-
CASSGALDQETQYF
TGTGCCAGCAGTGGGGCCCTAGACCAAGAGACCCAGTACTTC
>TRBJ2-5|many|TRBV7-9|-
CASSPTLKETQYF
TGTGCCAGCAGCCCAACGCTAAAAGAGACCCAGTACTTC
>TRBJ1-5|many|TRBV20-1|-
CSARDRQPDQPQHF
TGCAGTGCTAGAGATCGGCAGCCCGATCAGCCCCAGCATTTT
>TRBJ2-3|few|TRBV12-3/TRBV12-4|-
CASSLRSGITDTQYF
TGTGCCAGCAGTTTGAGGTCAGGTATTACAGATACGCAGTATTTT
>TRBJ2-5|-|TRBV12-3/TRBV12-4|-
CASSSPGIETQYF
TGTGCCAGCAGTTCTCCGGGGATAGAGACCCAGTACTTC
>TRBJ1-2|-|TRBV7-9|-
CASSTGSIGRDYGYTF
TGTGCCAGCAGCACTGGGTCAATAGGCAGGGACTATGGCTACACCTTC
>TRBJ2-3|few|TRBV30|TRBD2
CACGLAGGDTQYF
TGTGCCTGTGGACTAGCGGGGGGGGATACGCAGTATTTT
>TRBJ2-7|-|TRBV9|-
CASSVVPEGHEQYF
TGTGCCAGCAGCGTAGTTCCCGAAGGCCACGAGCAGTACTTC
>TRBJ1-1|many|TRBV14|-
CASSPFRTAETEAFF
TGTGCCAGCAGCCCGTTTAGGACAGCAGAGACTGAAGCTTTCTTT
>TRBJ1-5|-|TRBV20-1|-
CSAQRAAGDSNPPQRF
TGCAGTGCTCAAAGGGCGGCAGGCGATAGCAATCCGCCCCAGCGTTTT
>TRBJ1-3|many|TRBV7-2|-
CASSPRVGSSSGNTIYF
TGTGCCAGCAGTCCCAGGGTCGGCAGCAGCTCTGGAAACACCATATATTTT
>TRBJ2-7|-|TRBV6-2/TRBV6-3|TRBD1
CASRNTGVLYEQYF
TGTGCCAGCAGAAACACAGGGGTTCTCTACGAGCAGTACTTC
>TRBJ2-1|-|TRBV7-9|-
CASTSASLNEQFF
TGTGCCAGCACCTCGGCCTCTCTCAATGAGCAGTTCTTC
>TRBJ2-3|few|TRBV5-8|TRBD2
CASSFSLAVTTDTQYF
TGTGCCAGCAGCTTTTCACTAGCGGTTACCACAGATACGCAGTATTTT
>TRBJ2-7|-|TRBV6-5|-
CASSYSTGEQYF
TGTGCCAGCAGTTACTCGACCGGCGAGCAGTACTTC
>TRBJ1-2|few|TRBV4-1|-
CASSQVQGGYGYTF
TGCGCCAGCAGCCAAGTACAGGGAGGCTATGGCTACACCTTC
>TRBJ2-1|many|TRBV6-5|-
CASREFWLGDNEQFF
TGTGCCAGCAGGGAATTTTGGTTAGGAGACAATGAGCAGTTCTTC
>TRBJ2-5|-|TRBV7-9|TRBD2
CASSGRFTSGGALETQYF
TGTGCCAGCAGCGGCAGGTTTACTAGCGGGGGGGCGTTGGAGACCCAGTACTTC
>TRBJ2-4|many|TRBV29-1|-
CSVFGLAKNIQYF
TGCAGCGTTTTCGGTCTAGCCAAAAACATTCAGTACTTC
>TRBJ2-3|-|TRBV7-2|-
CASSRGISTDTQYF
TGTGCCAGCAGCCGCGGGATTAGCACAGATACGCAGTATTTT
>TRBJ1-1|few|TRBV9|TRBD1
CASSATNDRGPEAFF
TGTGCCAGCAGCGCGACGAACGACAGGGGGCCTGAAGCTTTCTTT
>TRBJ2-7|few|TRBV27|TRBD2
CASRPAGAPHEQYF
TGTGCCAGCAGGCCAGCGGGAGCCCCCCACGAGCAGTACTTC
>TRBJ2-1|-|TRBV6-2/TRBV6-3|-
CASSYPRGDEQFF
TGTGCCAGCAGTTACCCGAGGGGGGATGAGCAGTTCTTC